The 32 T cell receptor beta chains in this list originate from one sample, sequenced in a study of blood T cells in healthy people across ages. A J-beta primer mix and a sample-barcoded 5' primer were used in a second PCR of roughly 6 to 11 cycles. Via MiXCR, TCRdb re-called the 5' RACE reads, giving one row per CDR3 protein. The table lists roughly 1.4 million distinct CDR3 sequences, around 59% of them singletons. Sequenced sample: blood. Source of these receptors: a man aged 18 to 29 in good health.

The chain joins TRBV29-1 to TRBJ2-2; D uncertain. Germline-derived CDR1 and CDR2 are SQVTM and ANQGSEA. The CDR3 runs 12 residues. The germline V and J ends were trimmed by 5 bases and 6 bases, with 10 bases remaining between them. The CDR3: CSVLDLSGELFF. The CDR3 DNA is TGCAGCGTTCTCGACCTGTCCGGGGAGCTGTTTTTT.

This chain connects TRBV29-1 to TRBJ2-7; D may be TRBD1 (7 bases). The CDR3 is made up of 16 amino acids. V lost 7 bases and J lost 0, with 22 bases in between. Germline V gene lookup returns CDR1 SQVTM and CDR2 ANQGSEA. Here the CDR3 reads CSGGQGEVGYSYEQYF. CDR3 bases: TGCAGCGGGGGGCAGGGGGAGGTAGGCTACTCCTACGAGCAGTACTTC.

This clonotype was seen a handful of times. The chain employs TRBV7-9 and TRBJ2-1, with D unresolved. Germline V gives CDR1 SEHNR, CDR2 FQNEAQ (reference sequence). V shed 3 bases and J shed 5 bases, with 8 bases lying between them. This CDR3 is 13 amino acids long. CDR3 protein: CASSFGWDNEQFF. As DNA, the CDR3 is TGTGCCAGCAGCTTTGGGTGGGACAATGAGCAGTTCTTC.

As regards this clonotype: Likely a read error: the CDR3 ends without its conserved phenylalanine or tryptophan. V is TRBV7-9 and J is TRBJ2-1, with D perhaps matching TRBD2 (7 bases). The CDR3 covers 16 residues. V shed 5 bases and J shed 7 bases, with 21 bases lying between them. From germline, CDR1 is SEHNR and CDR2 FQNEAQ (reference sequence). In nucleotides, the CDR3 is TGTGCCAGCAGCCCCCCCGGGGGGCCGATGAGGAATGAGCAGTTCTTA. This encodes CASSPPGGPMRNEQFL.

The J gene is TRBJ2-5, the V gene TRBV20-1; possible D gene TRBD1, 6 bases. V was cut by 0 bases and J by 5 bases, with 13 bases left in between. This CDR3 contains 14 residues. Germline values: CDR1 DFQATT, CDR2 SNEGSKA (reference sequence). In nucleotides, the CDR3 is TGCAGTGCTAGAGAAGTGGACAGTTGGGAGACCCAGTACTTC. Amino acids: CSAREVDSWETQYF.

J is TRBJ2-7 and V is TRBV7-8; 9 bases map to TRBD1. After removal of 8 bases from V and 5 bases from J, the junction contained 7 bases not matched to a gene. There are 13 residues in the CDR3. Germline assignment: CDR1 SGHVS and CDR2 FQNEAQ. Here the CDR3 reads CASGRDRVNEQYF. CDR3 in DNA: TGTGCCAGCGGGCGGGACAGGGTAAACGAGCAGTACTTC.

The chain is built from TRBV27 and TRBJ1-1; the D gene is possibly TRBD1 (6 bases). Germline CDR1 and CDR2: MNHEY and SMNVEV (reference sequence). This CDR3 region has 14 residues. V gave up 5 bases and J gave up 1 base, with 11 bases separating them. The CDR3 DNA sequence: TGTGCCAGCAGTATGTACAGGGAGAACACTGAAGCTTTCTTT. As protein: CASSMYRENTEAFF.

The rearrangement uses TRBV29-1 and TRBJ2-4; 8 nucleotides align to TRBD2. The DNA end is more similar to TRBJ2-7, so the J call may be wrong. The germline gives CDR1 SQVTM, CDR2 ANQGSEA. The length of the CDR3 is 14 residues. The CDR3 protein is CSVAGTSGVYEQYF. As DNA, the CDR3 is TGCAGCGTTGCTGGGACTAGTGGCGTCTACGAGCAGTACTTC.

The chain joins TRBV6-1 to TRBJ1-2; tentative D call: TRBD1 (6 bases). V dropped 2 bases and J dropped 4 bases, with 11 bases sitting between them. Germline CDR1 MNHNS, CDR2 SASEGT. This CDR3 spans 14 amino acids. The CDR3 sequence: CASSEMTGPYGYTF. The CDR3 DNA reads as TGTGCCAGCAGTGAAATGACAGGACCCTATGGCTACACCTTC.

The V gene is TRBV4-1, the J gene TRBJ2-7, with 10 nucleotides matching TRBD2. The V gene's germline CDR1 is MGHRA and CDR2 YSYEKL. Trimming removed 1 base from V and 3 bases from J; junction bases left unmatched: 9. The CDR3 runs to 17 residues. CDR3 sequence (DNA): TGCGCCAGCAGCCAAGTTGGAGCGGGAGGGCCGGTCTACGAGCAGTACTTC. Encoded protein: CASSQVGAGGPVYEQYF.

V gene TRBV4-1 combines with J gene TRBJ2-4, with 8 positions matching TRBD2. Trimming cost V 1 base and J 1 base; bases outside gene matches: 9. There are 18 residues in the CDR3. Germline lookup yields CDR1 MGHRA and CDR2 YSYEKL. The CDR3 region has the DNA TGCGCCAGCAGCCAAGGCCGGCTAGCGGGTCCTGCCAAAAACATTCAGTACTTC. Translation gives CASSQGRLAGPAKNIQYF.

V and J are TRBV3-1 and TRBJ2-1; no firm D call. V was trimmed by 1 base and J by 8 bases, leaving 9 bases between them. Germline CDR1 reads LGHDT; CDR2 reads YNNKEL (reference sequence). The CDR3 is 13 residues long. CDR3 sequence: CASSQGVCDEQFF. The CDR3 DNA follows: TGTGCCAGCAGCCAAGGGGTATGCGATGAGCAGTTCTTC.

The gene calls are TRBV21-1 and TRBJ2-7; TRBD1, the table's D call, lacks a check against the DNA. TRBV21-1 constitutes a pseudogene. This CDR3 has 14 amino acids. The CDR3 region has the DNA TGTGCCAGCAGGAGGGACAGGGCCTTCTGCGAGCAGTACTTC. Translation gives CASRRDRAFCEQYF.

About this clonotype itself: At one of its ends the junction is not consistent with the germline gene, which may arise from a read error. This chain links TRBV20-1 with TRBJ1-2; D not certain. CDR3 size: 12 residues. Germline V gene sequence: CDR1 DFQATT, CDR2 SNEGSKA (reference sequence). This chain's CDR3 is CSARRQPYGYIF. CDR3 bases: TGCAGTGCTAGGCGCCAGCCCTATGGCTACATCTTC.

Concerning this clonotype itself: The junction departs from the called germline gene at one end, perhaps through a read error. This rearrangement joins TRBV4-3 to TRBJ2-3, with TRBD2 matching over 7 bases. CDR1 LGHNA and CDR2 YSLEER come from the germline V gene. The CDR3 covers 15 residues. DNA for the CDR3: TGTGCCAGCAGCCAAGATAGCGGGAGCACAGATACGCAGTATTTT. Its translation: CASSQDSGSTDTQYF.

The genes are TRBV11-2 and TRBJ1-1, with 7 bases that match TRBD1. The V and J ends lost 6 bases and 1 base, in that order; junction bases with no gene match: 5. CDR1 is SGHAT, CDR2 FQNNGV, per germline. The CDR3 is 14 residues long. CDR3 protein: CASRRGQANTEAFF. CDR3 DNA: TGTGCCAGCAGACGAGGACAGGCGAACACTGAAGCTTTCTTT.

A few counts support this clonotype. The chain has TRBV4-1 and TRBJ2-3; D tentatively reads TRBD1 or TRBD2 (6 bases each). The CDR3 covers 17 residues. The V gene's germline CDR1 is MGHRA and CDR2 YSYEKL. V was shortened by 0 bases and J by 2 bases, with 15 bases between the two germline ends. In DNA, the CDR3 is TGCGCCAGCAGCCAAGACGGATGGGGGGCAGTCACAGATACGCAGTATTTT. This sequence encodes CASSQDGWGAVTDTQYF.

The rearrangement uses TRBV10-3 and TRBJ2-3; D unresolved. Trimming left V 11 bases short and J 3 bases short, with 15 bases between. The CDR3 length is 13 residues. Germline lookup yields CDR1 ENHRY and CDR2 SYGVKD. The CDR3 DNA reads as TGTGCCGCCGGCGACCAAATTACAGATACGCAGTATTTT. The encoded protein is CAAGDQITDTQYF.

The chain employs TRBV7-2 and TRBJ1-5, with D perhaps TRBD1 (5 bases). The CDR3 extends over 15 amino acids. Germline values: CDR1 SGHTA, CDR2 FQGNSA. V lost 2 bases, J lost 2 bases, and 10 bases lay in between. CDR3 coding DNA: TGTGCCAGCAGCTTATCAGGGATGGGCAATCAGCCCCAGCATTTT. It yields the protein CASSLSGMGNQPQHF. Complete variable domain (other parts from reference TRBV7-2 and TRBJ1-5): GAGVSQSPSNKVTEKGKDVELRCDPISGHTALYWYRQSLGQGLEFLIYFQGNSAPDKSGLPSDRFSAERTGGSVSTLTIQRTQQEDSAVYLCASSLSGMGNQPQHFGDGTRLSIL.

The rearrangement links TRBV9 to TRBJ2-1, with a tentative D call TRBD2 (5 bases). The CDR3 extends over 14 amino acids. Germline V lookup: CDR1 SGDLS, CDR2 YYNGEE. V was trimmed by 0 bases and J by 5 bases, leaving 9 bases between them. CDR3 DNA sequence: TGTGCCAGCAGCGTAGTGACGGAGGACAATGAGCAGTTCTTC. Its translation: CASSVVTEDNEQFF. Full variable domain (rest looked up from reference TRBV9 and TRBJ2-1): DSGVTQTPKHLITATGQRVTLRCSPRSGDLSVYWYQQSLDQGLQFLIQYYNGEERAKGNILERFSAQQFPDLHSELNLSSLELGDSALYFCASSVVTEDNEQFFGPGTRLTVL.

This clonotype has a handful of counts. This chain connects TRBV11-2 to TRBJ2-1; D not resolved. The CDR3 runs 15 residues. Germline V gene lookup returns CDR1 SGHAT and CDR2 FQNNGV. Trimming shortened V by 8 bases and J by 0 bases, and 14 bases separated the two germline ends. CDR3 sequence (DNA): TGTGCCAGCCCCCCATCAGTTAGCTCCTACAATGAGCAGTTCTTC. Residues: CASPPSVSSYNEQFF.

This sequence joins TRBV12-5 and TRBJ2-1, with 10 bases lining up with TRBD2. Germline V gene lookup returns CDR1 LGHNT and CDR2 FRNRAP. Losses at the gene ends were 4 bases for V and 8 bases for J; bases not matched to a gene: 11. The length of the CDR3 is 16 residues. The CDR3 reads CASGSPRSGRTDEQFF. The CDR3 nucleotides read TGTGCTAGTGGTTCCCCTCGTAGCGGGAGGACCGATGAGCAGTTCTTC.

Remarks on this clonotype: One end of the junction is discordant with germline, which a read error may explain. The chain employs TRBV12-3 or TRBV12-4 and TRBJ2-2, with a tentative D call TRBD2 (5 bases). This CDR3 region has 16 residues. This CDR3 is CASSLVFRTDTGELFF. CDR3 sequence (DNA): TGTGCCAGCAGTTTAGTTTTTAGGACTGACACCGGGGAGTTGTTTTTT.

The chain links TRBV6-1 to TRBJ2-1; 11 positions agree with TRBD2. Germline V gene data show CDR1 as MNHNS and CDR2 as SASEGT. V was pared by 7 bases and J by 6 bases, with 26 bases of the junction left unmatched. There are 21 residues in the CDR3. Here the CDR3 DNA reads TGTGCCAGCACCCTCAGATCGCGGGGCACTAGCGGGAGAAACTCTGGCAATGAGCAGTTCTTC. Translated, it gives CASTLRSRGTSGRNSGNEQFF.

CDR3 protein: CAISDLDRGNYEQYF. The DNA for the CDR3 is TGTGCCATCAGTGACCTCGACAGGGGAAACTACGAGCAGTACTTC. This chain joins TRBV10-3 and TRBJ2-7, with 8 bases that match TRBD1. The CDR3 runs to 15 residues. The J segment lost 3 bases and the V segment lost 3 bases, leaving 7 bases of the junction unmatched. Germline V gene sequence: CDR1 ENHRY, CDR2 SYGVKD.

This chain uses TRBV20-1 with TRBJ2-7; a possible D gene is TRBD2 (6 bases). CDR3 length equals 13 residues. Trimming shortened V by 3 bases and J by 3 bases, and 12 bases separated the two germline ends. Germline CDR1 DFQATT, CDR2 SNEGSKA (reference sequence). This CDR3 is CSASAGKGYEQYF. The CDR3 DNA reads TGCAGTGCTAGTGCGGGAAAGGGCTACGAGCAGTACTTC.

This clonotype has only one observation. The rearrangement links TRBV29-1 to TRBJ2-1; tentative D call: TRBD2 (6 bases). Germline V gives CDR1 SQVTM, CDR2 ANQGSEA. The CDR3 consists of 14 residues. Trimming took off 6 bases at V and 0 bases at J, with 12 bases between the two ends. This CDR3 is CSVKEGNSYNEQFF. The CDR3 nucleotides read TGCAGCGTCAAGGAGGGAAACTCCTACAATGAGCAGTTCTTC.

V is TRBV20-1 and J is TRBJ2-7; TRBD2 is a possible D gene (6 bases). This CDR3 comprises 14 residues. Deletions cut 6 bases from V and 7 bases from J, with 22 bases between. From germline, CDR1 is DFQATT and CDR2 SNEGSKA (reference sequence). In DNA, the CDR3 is TGCAGTGCCCGTTCGGGACTCGCGCCGGGGGAGCAGTACTTC. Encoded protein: CSARSGLAPGEQYF.

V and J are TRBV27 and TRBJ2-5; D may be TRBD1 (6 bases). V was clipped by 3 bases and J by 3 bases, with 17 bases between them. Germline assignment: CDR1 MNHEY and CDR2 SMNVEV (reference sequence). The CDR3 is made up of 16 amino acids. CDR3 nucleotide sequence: TGTGCCAGCAGTTTGTCCAGGGGCCTAGGAGAAGAGACCCAGTACTTC. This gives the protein CASSLSRGLGEETQYF.

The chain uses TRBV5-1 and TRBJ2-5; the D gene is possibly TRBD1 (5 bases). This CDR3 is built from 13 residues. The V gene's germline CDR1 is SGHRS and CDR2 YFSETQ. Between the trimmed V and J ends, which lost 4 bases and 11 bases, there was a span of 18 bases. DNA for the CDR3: TGCGCCAGCAGCGTGACAGCCATGGGTGAGCAGTACTTC. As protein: CASSVTAMGEQYF.

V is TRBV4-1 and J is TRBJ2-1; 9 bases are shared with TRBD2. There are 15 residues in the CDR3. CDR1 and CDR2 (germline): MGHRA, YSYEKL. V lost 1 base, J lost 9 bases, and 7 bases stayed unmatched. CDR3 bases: TGCGCCAGCAGCCAAGTGGGGACTAGCACCGGTGAGCAGTTCTTC. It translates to CASSQVGTSTGEQFF.

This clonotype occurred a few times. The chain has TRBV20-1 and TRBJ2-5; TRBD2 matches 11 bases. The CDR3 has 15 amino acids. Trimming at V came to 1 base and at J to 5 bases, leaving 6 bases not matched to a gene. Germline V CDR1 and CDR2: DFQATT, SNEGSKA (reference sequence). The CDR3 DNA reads TGCAGTGCTAGAGGGGAGACTAGCGGGACGGAGACCCAGTACTTC. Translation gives CSARGETSGTETQYF.